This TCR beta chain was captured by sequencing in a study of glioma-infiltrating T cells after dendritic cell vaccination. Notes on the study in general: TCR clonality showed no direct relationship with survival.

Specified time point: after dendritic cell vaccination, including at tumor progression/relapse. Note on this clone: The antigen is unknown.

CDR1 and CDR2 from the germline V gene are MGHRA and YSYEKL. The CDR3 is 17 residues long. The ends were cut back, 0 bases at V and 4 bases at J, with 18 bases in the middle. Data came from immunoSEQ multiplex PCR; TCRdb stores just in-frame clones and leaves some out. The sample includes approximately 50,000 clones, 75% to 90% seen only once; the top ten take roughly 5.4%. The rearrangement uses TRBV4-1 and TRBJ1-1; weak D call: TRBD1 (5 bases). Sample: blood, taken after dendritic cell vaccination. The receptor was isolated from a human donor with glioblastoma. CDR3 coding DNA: TGCGCCAGCAGCCAAGATTTAAGGGGCGGGATGGGCACTGAAGCTTTCTTT. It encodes CASSQDLRGGMGTEAFF.